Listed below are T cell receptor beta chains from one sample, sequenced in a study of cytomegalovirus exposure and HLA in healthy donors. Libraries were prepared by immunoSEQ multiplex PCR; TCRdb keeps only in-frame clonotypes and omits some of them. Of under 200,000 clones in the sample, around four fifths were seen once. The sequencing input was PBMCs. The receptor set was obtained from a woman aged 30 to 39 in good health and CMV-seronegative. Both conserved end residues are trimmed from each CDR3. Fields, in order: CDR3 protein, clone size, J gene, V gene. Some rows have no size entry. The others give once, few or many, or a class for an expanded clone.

ASSQEAGGYGYT	few	TRBJ1-2	TRBV4-1
ASRSTGPRYEQY	NA	TRBJ2-7	TRBV19
ASSPKERAVADEQY	few	TRBJ2-7	TRBV5-4
ASSFTGAGNTEAF	NA	TRBJ1-1	TRBV7-2
ASSLKRGDSYGYT	NA	TRBJ1-2	TRBV5-1
ASSLANRGRYGSRGYT	NA	TRBJ1-2	TRBV5-1
ASSPPSVTETQY	few	TRBJ2-5	TRBV18
ASSPRDRNSPLH	few	TRBJ1-6	TRBV6-6
AGSLEGATNEKLF	NA	TRBJ1-4	TRBV5-6
ASSLLAGTHINTQY	NA	TRBJ2-3	TRBV7-2
ASSSRTSGGLETQY	NA	TRBJ2-5	TRBV5-4
ASSQTTSGEDEQY	few	TRBJ2-7	TRBV4-1
ATSHRAGGRGDTQY	NA	TRBJ2-3	TRBV15
ASRAGISTQY	NA	TRBJ2-3	TRBV6-1
AWSSAGVQPQH	NA	TRBJ1-5	TRBV30
ASSYRQGFGELF	NA	TRBJ2-2	TRBV25-1
SVNPGSDTQY	NA	TRBJ2-3	TRBV29-1
ASSPDFQSPEGYT	NA	TRBJ1-2	TRBV18
ASSKRGDRHETLNYEQY	NA	TRBJ2-7	TRBV11-3
ASSVPGQDLQETQY	NA	TRBJ2-5	TRBV19
ASSSRAGLNEKLF	NA	TRBJ1-4	TRBV7-2
ASGRGQETQY	few	TRBJ2-5	TRBV25-1
ASSLAPLQGAQAQY	NA	TRBJ2-5	TRBV28
ASSKEMWSAVNTEAF	NA	TRBJ1-1	TRBV6-1
ASSFRLGQFSGNTIY	NA	TRBJ1-3	TRBV28
ASSPSGGNQPQH	NA	TRBJ1-5	TRBV18